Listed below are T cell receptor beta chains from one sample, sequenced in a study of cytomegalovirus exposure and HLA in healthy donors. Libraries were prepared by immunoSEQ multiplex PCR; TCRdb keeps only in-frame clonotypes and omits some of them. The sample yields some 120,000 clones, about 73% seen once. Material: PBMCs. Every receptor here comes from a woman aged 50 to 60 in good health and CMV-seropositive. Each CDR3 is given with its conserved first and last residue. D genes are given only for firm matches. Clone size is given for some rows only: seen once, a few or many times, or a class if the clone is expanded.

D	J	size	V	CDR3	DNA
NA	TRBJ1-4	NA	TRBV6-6	CASGALATNEKLFF	TGTGCCAGCGGAGCACTTGCAACTAATGAAAAACTGTTTTTT
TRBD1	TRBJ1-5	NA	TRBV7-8	CASSGRTGNYNQPQHF	TGTGCCAGCAGCGGTAGGACAGGTAACTACAATCAGCCCCAGCATTTT
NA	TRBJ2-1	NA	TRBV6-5	CASSLVGRGNNEQFF	TGTGCCAGCAGCCTGGTTGGGCGGGGAAACAATGAGCAGTTCTTC
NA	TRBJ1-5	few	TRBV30	CAWSVLGGQPQHF	TGTGCCTGGAGTGTACTTGGGGGCCAGCCCCAGCATTTT
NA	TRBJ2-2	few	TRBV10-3	CAISESEAALRELFF	TGTGCCATCAGTGAGTCGGAAGCGGCGCTCCGGGAGCTGTTTTTT
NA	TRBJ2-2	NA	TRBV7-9	CASSESTGNTGELFF	TGTGCCAGCAGCGAGTCTACAGGGAACACCGGGGAGCTGTTTTTT
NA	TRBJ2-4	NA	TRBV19	CASSPGVAKNIQYF	TGTGCCAGTAGTCCAGGGGTAGCCAAAAACATTCAGTACTTC
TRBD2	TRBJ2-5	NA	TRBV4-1	CASSHALAAQETQYF	TGCGCCAGCAGCCACGCCCTAGCGGCCCAAGAGACCCAGTACTTC
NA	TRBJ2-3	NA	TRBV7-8	CASRRGRTDTQYF	TGTGCCAGTAGACGGGGGAGGACAGATACGCAGTATTTT
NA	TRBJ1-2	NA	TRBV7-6	CASSPTGGHGYTF	TGTGCCAGCAGCCCAACAGGTGGGCATGGCTACACCTTC
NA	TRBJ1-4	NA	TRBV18	CASSPRGPTNEKLFF	TGTGCCAGCTCACCCCGAGGCCCAACTAATGAAAAACTGTTTTTT
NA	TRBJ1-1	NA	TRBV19	CASSGSRGTGTEAFF	TGTGCCAGTAGTGGGTCTCGGGGGACGGGGACTGAAGCTTTCTTT
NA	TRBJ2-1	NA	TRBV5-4	CASSFGGAEQFF	TGTGCCAGCAGCTTTGGCGGGGCTGAGCAGTTCTTC
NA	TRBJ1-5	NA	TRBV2	CASSGLRNQPQHF	TGTGCCAGCAGCGGACTTCGCAATCAGCCCCAGCATTTT
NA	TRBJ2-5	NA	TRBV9	CASSVAQQETQYF	TGTGCCAGCAGCGTAGCTCAGCAAGAGACCCAGTACTTC
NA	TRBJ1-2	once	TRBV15	CATSREGRIDGYTF	TGTGCCACCAGCAGAGAGGGGAGGATAGATGGCTACACCTTC
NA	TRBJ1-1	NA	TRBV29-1	CSVGIAGGGSTEAFF	TGCAGCGTTGGGATCGCGGGGGGCGGTAGCACTGAAGCTTTCTTT
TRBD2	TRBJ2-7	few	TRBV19	CAKKRGLAPYEQYF	TGTGCCAAAAAACGGGGACTAGCTCCATACGAGCAGTACTTC
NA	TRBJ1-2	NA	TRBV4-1	CASSQPGQSYGYTF	TGCGCCAGCAGCCAGCCCGGACAGTCCTATGGCTACACCTTC
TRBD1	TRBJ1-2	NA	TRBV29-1	CSVNRGHGYTF	TGCAGCGTTAACAGGGGGCATGGCTACACCTTC
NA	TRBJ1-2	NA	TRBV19	CASSIAGSNYGYTF	TGTGCCAGTAGTATAGCAGGGTCTAACTATGGCTACACCTTC
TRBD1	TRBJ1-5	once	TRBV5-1	CASSLAGQGNQPQHF	TGCGCCAGCAGCTTGGCCGGACAGGGAAATCAGCCCCAGCATTTT
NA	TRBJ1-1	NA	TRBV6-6	CASSYSTGNTEAFF	TGTGCCAGCAGTTACTCGACGGGGAACACTGAAGCTTTCTTT
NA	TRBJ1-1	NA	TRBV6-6	CASSPLQLNTEAFF	TGTGCCAGCAGTCCCCTACAGCTGAACACTGAAGCTTTCTTT
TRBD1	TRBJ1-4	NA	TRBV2	CASSAGTGGAYGGEKLFF	TGTGCCAGCAGTGCCGGGACAGGGGGCGCTTACGGCGGTGAAAAACTGTTTTTT
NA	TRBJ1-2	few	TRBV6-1	CASSPGGGDGYTF	TGTGCCAGCAGTCCTGGGGGAGGAGATGGCTACACCTTC
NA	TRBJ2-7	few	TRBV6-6	CASSYIAGPKVEQYF	TGTGCCAGCAGTTACATCGCAGGGCCTAAGGTGGAGCAGTACTTC
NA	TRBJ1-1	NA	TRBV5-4	CASSFQATEAFF	TGTGCCAGCAGCTTTCAGGCCACTGAAGCTTTCTTT
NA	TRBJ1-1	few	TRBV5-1	CASSLAGGVTEAFF	TGCGCCAGCAGCTTGGCCGGGGGTGTCACTGAAGCTTTCTTT
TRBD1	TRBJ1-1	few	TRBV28	CASSLVRTGYTEAFF	TGTGCCAGCAGTTTAGTACGGACAGGGTACACTGAAGCTTTCTTT
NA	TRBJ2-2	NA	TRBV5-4	CASSSWAGASTGELFF	TGTGCCAGCAGCTCATGGGCAGGGGCGTCTACCGGGGAGCTGTTTTTT
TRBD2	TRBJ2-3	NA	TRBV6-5	CASSYVGGGTDTQYF	TGTGCCAGCAGTTACGTCGGGGGGGGCACAGATACGCAGTATTTT
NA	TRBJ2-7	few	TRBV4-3	CASSQALVYEQYF	TGCGCCAGCAGCCAAGCCCTTGTCTACGAGCAGTACTTC
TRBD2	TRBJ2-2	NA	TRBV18	CASSPRLAGGSFAGELFF	TGTGCCAGCTCCCCCCGACTAGCGGGGGGGTCTTTCGCCGGGGAGCTGTTTTTT
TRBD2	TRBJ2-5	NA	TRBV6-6	CASSPTSGGAVETQYF	TGTGCCAGCAGCCCTACTAGCGGGGGGGCGGTAGAGACCCAGTACTTC
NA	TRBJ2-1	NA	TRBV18	CASSPRADNEQFF	TGTGCCAGCTCACCCAGAGCGGACAATGAGCAGTTCTTC
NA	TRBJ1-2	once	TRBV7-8	CASSSGHARYGYTF	TGTGCCAGCAGCTCTGGACACGCGCGCTATGGCTACACCTTC
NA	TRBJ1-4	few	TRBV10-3	CAISEADKNEKLFF	TGTGCCATCAGTGAGGCCGACAAAAATGAAAAACTGTTTTTT
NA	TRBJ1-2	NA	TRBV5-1	CASSLDAGNNYGYTF	TGCGCCAGCAGCTTGGATGCGGGGAATAACTATGGCTACACCTTC
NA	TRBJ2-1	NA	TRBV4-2	CASSQGSGGDNEQFF	TGTGCCAGCAGCCAAGGGTCGGGCGGGGACAATGAGCAGTTCTTC
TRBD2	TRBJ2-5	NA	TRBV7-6	CASSPAGGRETQYF	TGTGCCAGCAGCCCAGCGGGGGGCCGGGAGACCCAGTACTTC
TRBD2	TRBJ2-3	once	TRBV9	CASSGPSGTSTDTQYF	TGTGCCAGCAGCGGGCCTAGCGGGACTAGCACAGATACGCAGTATTTT
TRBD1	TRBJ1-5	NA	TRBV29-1	CSVVVSAGGPMGNQPQHF	TGCAGCGTTGTAGTCTCGGCAGGGGGGCCTATGGGGAATCAGCCCCAGCATTTT
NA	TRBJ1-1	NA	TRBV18	CASSRDRGTEAFF	TGTGCCAGCTCCCGCGACAGAGGCACTGAAGCTTTCTTT
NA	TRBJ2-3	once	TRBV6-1	CASSNTRGSTDTQYF	TGTGCCAGCAGTAACACGAGGGGGAGCACAGATACGCAGTATTTT
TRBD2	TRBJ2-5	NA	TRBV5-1	CASSPGVLAGQETQYF	TGCGCCAGCAGCCCCGGCGTTCTAGCGGGGCAAGAGACCCAGTACTTC